This entry features one TCR beta chain sequence. Its antigen is not identified. The same CDR3 is also encoded by other DNA sequences in this sample. Naive-designated CD8 cells lacked CD45RO, were positively enriched for CCR7, and omitted terminally differentiated effector memory CD45RA+ cells. The data were obtained in a study of shared clonotypes between healthy human individuals. Turning to the study itself: With ages of 18 to 49, the donors were a couple of women and three men. Regarding the study as a whole: Generally, naive subsets (rather than memory subsets) showed larger estimated richness.

The CDR3 contains 15 residues. The V end was cut by 0 bases, the J end by 4 bases, with 14 bases between. Germline loops: CDR1 SGDLS, CDR2 YYNGEE. Investigators spread the genomic DNA of each subset evenly over several immunoSEQ plates. Authors' data handling: ImmunoSEQ only sent back junction sequences with no quality scores, so filtering was done differently. The assay was immunoSEQ multiplex PCR, and TCRdb's table has in-frame clones only and misses some. That table supplies the V and J calls and clone size; D and trimming were determined from the DNA. The table has around 2.1 million clones, approximately 94% seen once.

This sequence was found in a man aged 18 to 29 in good health. Some clones in this sample may be carry-over from other donors' samples. The chain links TRBV9 to TRBJ2-7, with D possibly being TRBD1 (5 bases). Input material: naive CD8+ T cells from PBMCs. The CDR3 here is CASSVGTGPGYEQYF. The CDR3 nucleotides are TGTGCCAGCAGCGTAGGTACAGGCCCTGGATACGAGCAGTACTTC. Full variable domain (missing parts from reference TRBV9 and TRBJ2-7): DSGVTQTPKHLITATGQRVTLRCSPRSGDLSVYWYQQSLDQGLQFLIQYYNGEERAKGNILERFSAQQFPDLHSELNLSSLELGDSALYFCASSVGTGPGYEQYFGPGTRLTVT.